The 10 T cell receptor beta chains listed next were all sequenced from one sample in a study of blood T cell repertoires in COVID-19. The repertoire was sequenced with immunoSEQ multiplex PCR; TCRdb's copy has only in-frame clones and lacks some. The repertoire has approximately 61,000 clones, around four fifths of them found once; the top ten carry less than 6.5%. What was sequenced was peripheral blood. The receptors stem from a man aged 70 or older with acute or convalescent COVID-19.

This clone was picked up one time. The rearrangement joins TRBV29-1 to TRBJ2-7; 8 nucleotides align to TRBD2. Trimming removed 5 bases from V and 4 bases from J; junction bases left unmatched: 4. The CDR3 contains 12 residues. Per germline, CDR1 SQVTM and CDR2 ANQGSEA. The CDR3 coding sequence is TGCAGCGTTTCAGCGGGGGAATACGAGCAGTACTTC. Translating gives CSVSAGEYEQYF.

This sequence joins TRBV2 and TRBJ1-1; 7 bases align to TRBD1. Germline loops: CDR1 SNHLY, CDR2 FYNNEI. The CDR3 has 13 amino acids. V gave up 6 bases and J gave up 7 bases; unmatched junction bases: 8. CDR3 bases: TGTGCCAGCAGGTCAGACAGGGCGGATGAAGCTTTCTTT. Its translation is CASRSDRADEAFF.

This sequence joins TRBV5-5 and TRBJ1-2; D might be TRBD1 (5 bases). CDR1 is SGHKS, CDR2 YYEKEE, per germline (reference sequence). V lost 3 bases and J 7 bases, leaving 16 bases between the germline ends. This CDR3 has 14 residues. CDR3 DNA sequence: TGTGCCAGCAGCTCGCTTTCCGGGGGAGGTGGCTACACCTTC. As protein: CASSSLSGGGGYTF.

The chain combines TRBV18 with TRBJ1-6, with D maybe TRBD1 (6 bases). The CDR3 has 14 amino acids. The V gene lost 6 bases and the J gene lost 8 bases, with 14 bases spanning the gap. Germline CDR1 and CDR2: KGHSH and LQKENI. The CDR3 DNA sequence: TGTGCCAGCTCCTCACAGGGTTGGGATTCACCCCTCCACTTT. As protein: CASSSQGWDSPLHF.

The chain joins TRBV10-1 to TRBJ2-1, with D maybe TRBD2 (5 bases). CDR3 size: 13 residues. V lost 4 bases and J 8 bases, leaving 12 bases between the germline ends. CDR1 and CDR2 (germline): WNHNN, SYGVQD (reference sequence). CDR3 sequence: CASSGSSVDEQFF. In DNA form, the CDR3 reads TGCGCCAGCAGTGGGAGTAGCGTCGATGAGCAGTTCTTC.

V gene TRBV12-3 or TRBV12-4 combines with J gene TRBJ1-1; unclear D gene. This CDR3 comprises 13 residues. V was cut by 3 bases and J by 5 bases, with 10 bases left in between. In DNA form, the CDR3 reads TGTGCCAGCAGTTTCAACGGGAGGACTGAAGCTTTCTTT. Protein product: CASSFNGRTEAFF.

This clone appeared a single time. The rearrangement joins TRBV28 to TRBJ1-3; D unclear. The CDR3 runs to 15 residues. With 5 bases removed from V and 3 bases from J, the gap between germline ends came to 14 bases. Germline V gene sequence: CDR1 MDHEN, CDR2 SYDVKM. CDR3 amino acids: CASSTEAPSGNTIYF. In nucleotides, the CDR3 is TGTGCCAGCAGTACCGAAGCCCCAAGTGGAAACACCATATATTTT.

This clone is medium-sized (0.01 to 0.1%) by share. The chain links TRBV6-5 to TRBJ1-4; 8 positions match TRBD1. CDR3 length: 14 residues. J lost 8 bases, V lost 2 bases, and 4 bases had no gene match. Germline V gene data show CDR1 as MNHEY and CDR2 as SVGAGI. CDR3 sequence: CASSYQGAGEKLFF. In DNA form, the CDR3 reads TGTGCCAGCAGTTACCAGGGGGCAGGGGAAAAACTGTTTTTT.

The V call is TRBV6-5, the J call TRBJ1-1; a weak D match, TRBD1 (5 bases). Deletions cut 3 bases from V and 9 bases from J, with 8 bases between. Germline V gene sequence: CDR1 MNHEY, CDR2 SVGAGI. The CDR3 extends over 11 amino acids. For the CDR3, the DNA is TGTGCCAGCAGTTATAAGGACAAAGCTTTCTTT. This translates into CASSYKDKAFF.

The V gene is TRBV27, the J gene TRBJ2-7; possible D gene TRBD1, 6 bases. CDR1 is MNHEY, CDR2 SMNVEV, per germline (reference sequence). The CDR3 is 15 amino acids. The V end was cut by 2 bases, the J end by 2 bases, with 13 bases between. The chain's CDR3 is CASSLAIGTTYEQYF. The DNA of the CDR3 is TGTGCCAGCAGTTTAGCCATCGGGACAACCTACGAGCAGTACTTC.